This T cell receptor beta chain comes out of a study of OX40 agonist ivuxolimab in advanced cancers. General study findings and limits: Mean expanded clone counts were higher in CD8+ than CD4+ T cells.

Measured with immunoSEQ multiplex PCR; TCRdb has only the in-frame clones, and not every one. The sample has tens of thousands of clones; 88% are singletons. Trimming left V 5 bases short and J 5 bases short, with 10 bases between. This CDR3 is 13 amino acids long. The germline V gene encodes CDR1 GTSNPN and CDR2 SVGIG (reference sequence). Concerning this clone: Its antigen is not identified. The same CDR3 can be traced to other DNA sequences in this sample.

This TCR derives from an adult with an advanced solid tumor such as melanoma, head and neck, liver or kidney cancer. The sequences come from CD4+ or CD8+ T cells sorted from blood, collected in a trial of the OX40 agonist ivuxolimab. The V gene is TRBV30, the J gene TRBJ1-6; TRBD1 is a possible D gene (5 bases). The CDR3 spells CAWDRGDNSPLHF. In DNA form, the CDR3 reads TGTGCCTGGGACCGGGGGGATAATTCACCCCTCCACTTT.